This T cell receptor (beta chain) was captured by sequencing in a study of cytomegalovirus exposure and HLA in healthy donors. PCR amplification relied on 60 Vbeta primers (plus 13 Jbeta primers). Assay used: immunoSEQ multiplex PCR; TCRdb lists only in-frame clones, some missing. The sample has 200,000 to 250,000 clones; around 76% are singletons. The germline V gene has CDR1 SGHVS and CDR2 FNYEAQ. CDR3 length: 16 residues. Trimming pared 5 bases from V and 1 base from J, leaving 18 bases between. The TCR originated in a woman in her 40s in good health and CMV-seropositive. The gene calls are TRBV7-6 and TRBJ2-7; D is possibly TRBD2 (7 bases). Material: PBMCs. For the CDR3, the DNA is TGTGCCAGCAGCCCTAGGGGGGGGCACCTATCCTACGAGCAGTACTTC. It encodes CASSPRGGHLSYEQYF.